Given below is one TCR beta chain in context. The CDR3 length is 15 residues. Germline V gene sequence: CDR1 MNHEY, CDR2 SMNVEV (reference sequence). Trimming stripped 8 bases from V and 1 base from J, with 17 bases between. This entry belongs to a study of blood T cell repertoires in COVID-19. In the study overall: Donors in the United States, Italy and Spain gave samples during acute or convalescent COVID-19. T cells, B-cell-depleted T cells, or PBMCs provided the cDNA or gDNA that served as material.

Per the original data handling: Researchers report that nucleated cell counts were estimated from reference gene primer amplification. Only in-frame clones appear in the TCRdb table, and some are missing; sequencing was by immunoSEQ multiplex PCR. Clone size and V and J calls were adopted from that table, with D and trimming inferred from the DNA. The sample holds about 150,000 clones, 80% to 90% seen once. Sequenced material: peripheral blood. The V and J genes are TRBV27 and TRBJ1-2; possible D gene TRBD1, 6 bases. The TCR originated in a man aged 55 to 70 with active or convalescent COVID-19. The CDR3 region is CASASDRRFNYGYTF. CDR3 coding DNA: TGTGCCAGCGCCAGCGACAGGCGCTTTAACTATGGCTACACCTTC.